This T cell receptor (beta chain) was observed in a study of shared clonotypes between healthy human individuals. Findings and caveats of the study: Among non-shared clonotypes, generation probabilities were lower than among those shared by all four donors.

Remarks on this clone: Its target is unknown.

Assay: immunoSEQ multiplex PCR; the TCRdb copy retains only in-frame clones and omits some. The table lists millions of clones, approximately 90% of them singletons, with over 0.12% in the top ten. The ends were cut back, 0 bases at V and 3 bases at J, with 6 bases in the middle. Germline CDR1 and CDR2: LNHNV and YYDKDF (reference sequence). The CDR3 runs 14 residues. The TCR was taken from a man younger than 30 in good health. Sequencing was performed on naive CD4+ T cells sorted from blood. Documented subset: CD45RA+ positively selected. The gene calls are TRBV15 and TRBJ2-1; D gene ambiguous. CDR3: CATSREAIYNEQFF. Written as DNA, the CDR3 is TGTGCCACCAGCAGAGAAGCTATCTACAATGAGCAGTTCTTC.